The text below deals with one T cell receptor beta chain. The sample belongs to a study of blood T cell repertoires in COVID-19. Study-level background: COVID-19 samples collected from the United States, Italy and Spain covered acute and convalescent phases. T cells, B-cell-depleted T cells, or PBMCs supplied cDNA or gDNA.

Per the authors' pipeline: Amplification of reference gene primers provided the estimated nucleated cell counts. Sequenced by immunoSEQ multiplex PCR; TCRdb stores in-frame clones only, minus some. The DNA was the basis for D and trimming; V, J and clone size are from that table. The table includes about 250,000 clones, nearly 90% detected once. This CDR3 region has 13 residues. Germline CDR1 is SNHLY and CDR2 is FYNNEI. V was pared by 6 bases and J by 4 bases, with 12 bases between. This rearrangement joins TRBV2 to TRBJ1-2; D call uncertain. Source material: peripheral blood. The receptor comes from a man aged 18 to 30 with active or convalescent COVID-19. CDR3 loop: CASRADTTYGYTF. As DNA, the CDR3 is TGTGCCAGCAGGGCTGACACGACCTATGGCTACACCTTC.